This T cell receptor (beta chain) comes out of a study of T-cell reconstitution after alpha-beta-depleted transplantation in children. This clonotype was seen ten or more times. Construction of the TCRbeta library involved unique molecular identifiers. One entry per CDR3 protein results from TCRdb running MiXCR on the PCR reads. The profile shows approximately 510,000 distinct CDR3 sequences, around 20% of them singletons. The V end was cut by 3 bases, the J end by 13 bases, with 10 bases between. CDR3 length: 11 amino acids. The chain links TRBV12-3 or TRBV12-4 to TRBJ2-4; possibly TRBD1 for D (5 bases). Sequencing used PBMCs from the stem cell graft donor, obtained from the stem cell graft. This TCR was recovered from a human donor who donated a stem cell graft to a child with acute lymphoblastic leukemia. CDR3 DNA sequence: TGTGCCAGCAGTTTCCAGGGTACGCAGTACTTC. It specifies CASSFQGTQYF.